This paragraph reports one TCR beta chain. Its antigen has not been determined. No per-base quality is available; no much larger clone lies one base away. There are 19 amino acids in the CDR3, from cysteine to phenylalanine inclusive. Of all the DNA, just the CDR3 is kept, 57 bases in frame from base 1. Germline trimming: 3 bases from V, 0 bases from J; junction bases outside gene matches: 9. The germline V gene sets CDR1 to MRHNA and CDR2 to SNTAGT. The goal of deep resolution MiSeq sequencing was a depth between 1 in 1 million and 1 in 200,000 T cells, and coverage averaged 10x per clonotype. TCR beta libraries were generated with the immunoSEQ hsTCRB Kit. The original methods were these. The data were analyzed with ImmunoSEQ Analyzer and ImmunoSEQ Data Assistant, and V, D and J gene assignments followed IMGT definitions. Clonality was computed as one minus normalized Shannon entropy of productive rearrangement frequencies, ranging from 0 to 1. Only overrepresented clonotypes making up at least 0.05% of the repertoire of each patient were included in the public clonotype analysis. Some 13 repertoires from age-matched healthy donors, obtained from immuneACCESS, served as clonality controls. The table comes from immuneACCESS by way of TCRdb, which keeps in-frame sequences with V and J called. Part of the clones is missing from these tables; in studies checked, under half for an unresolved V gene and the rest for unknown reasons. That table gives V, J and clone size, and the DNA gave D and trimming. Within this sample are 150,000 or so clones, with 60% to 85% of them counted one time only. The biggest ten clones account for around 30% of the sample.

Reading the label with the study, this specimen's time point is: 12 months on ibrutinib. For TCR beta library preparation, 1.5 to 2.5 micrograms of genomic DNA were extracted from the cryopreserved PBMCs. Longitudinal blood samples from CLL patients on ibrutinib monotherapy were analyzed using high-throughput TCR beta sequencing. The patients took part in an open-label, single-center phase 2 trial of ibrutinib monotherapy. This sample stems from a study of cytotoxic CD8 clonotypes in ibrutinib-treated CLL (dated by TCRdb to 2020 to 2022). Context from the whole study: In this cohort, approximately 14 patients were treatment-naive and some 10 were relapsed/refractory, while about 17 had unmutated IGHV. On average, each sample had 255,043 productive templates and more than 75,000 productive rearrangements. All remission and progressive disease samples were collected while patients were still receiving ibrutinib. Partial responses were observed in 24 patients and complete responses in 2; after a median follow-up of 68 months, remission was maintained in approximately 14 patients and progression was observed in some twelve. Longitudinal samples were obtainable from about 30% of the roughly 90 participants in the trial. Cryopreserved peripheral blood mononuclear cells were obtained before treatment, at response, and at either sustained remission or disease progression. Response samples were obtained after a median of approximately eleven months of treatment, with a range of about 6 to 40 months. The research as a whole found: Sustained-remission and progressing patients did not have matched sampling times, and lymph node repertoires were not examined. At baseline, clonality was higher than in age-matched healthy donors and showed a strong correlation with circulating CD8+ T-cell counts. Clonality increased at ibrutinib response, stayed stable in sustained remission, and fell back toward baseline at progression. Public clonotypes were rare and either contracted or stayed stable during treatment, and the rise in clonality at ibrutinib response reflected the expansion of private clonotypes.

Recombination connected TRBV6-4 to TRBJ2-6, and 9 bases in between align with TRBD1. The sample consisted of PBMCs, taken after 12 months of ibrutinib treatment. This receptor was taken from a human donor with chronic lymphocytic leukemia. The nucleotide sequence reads TGTGCCAGCAGTGATAAGAGGGGACAGGGTCACTCTGGGGCCAACGTCCTGACTTTC. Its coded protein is CASSDKRGQGHSGANVLTF.